This T cell receptor (beta chain) is from a study of CD8+ T cells in alopecia areata. CDR3 length equals 16 residues. Trimming took 5 bases from V and 1 from J, leaving 20 bases between them. The germline gives CDR1 GTSNPN, CDR2 SVGIG (reference sequence). RNA, once extracted, was reverse transcribed into cDNA for use as the sequencing template. Clones were read by immunoSEQ multiplex PCR, and TCRdb kept only the in-frame ones, dropping some. In the table there are roughly 190,000 clones, around 60% of which are singletons. The treatment here: oral pan-JAK inhibitor, 5-10 mg twice daily. The chain couples TRBV30 to TRBJ1-1; a possible D gene is TRBD1 (5 bases). The receptor's source is a human donor with alopecia areata. The sample here was CD4+ T cells sorted from blood, taken at week 4, from a patient treated with tofacitinib. The CDR3 DNA is TGTGCCTGGTCCACCGGGACGTCCGGGGGGAACACTGAAGCTTTCTTT. As protein: CAWSTGTSGGNTEAFF.